Presented here are 22 T cell receptor beta chains from one specimen sequenced in a study of T cells in Graves' hyperthyroidism and ophthalmopathy. RNA transcripts yielded amplified TCR beta CDR3 regions. Researchers ran a first-round RT-PCR on the TCR CDR3 using the HTBI primer set. TCRdb re-called the multiplex PCR reads with MiXCR, one entry per CDR3 protein. The table lists a few hundred thousand distinct CDR3 sequences, roughly 15% of them singletons. The source material was blood. The source is a woman aged 25 to 39 with Graves' ophthalmopathy.

This clonotype was picked up many times. V usage is TRBV10-3 and J usage is TRBJ2-1; 8 nucleotides match TRBD2. CDR3 length equals 16 residues. From germline, CDR1 is ENHRY and CDR2 SYGVKD. With 2 bases clipped from V and 5 bases from J, the junction kept 8 bases outside the gene matches. The CDR3 region has the DNA TGTGCCATCAGTGAGACTCGGGGGGGCCTAAACAATGAGCAGTTCTTC. It yields the protein CAISETRGGLNNEQFF.

This clonotype was counted at least ten times. The junction does not match germline at one end; this may be a read error. The chain joins TRBV7-7 to TRBJ1-4; weak D call: TRBD1 (5 bases). CDR1 is SSHAT, CDR2 FNYEAQ, per germline (reference sequence). The CDR3 has 13 amino acids. The chain's CDR3 is CASSSGGNGKLFF. The CDR3, as DNA: TGTGCTAGCAGCTCTGGGGGTAATGGAAAACTGTTTTTT.

This clonotype was recorded many times. The chain uses TRBV18 and TRBJ1-6, with D maybe TRBD1 (6 bases). The CDR3 sequence is 15 residues long. V was pared by 2 bases and J by 9 bases, with 14 bases between. From germline, CDR1 is KGHSH and CDR2 LQKENI. CDR3 region: CASSPGAGAASPLHF. DNA for the CDR3: TGTGCCAGCTCACCAGGGGCAGGGGCGGCTTCACCCCTCCACTTT.

The CDR3 bases are TGTGCCAGCAGCTTGGACGCAGGGGGTGGCGAAGCTTTCTTT. This gives the protein CASSLDAGGGEAFF. The chain is built from TRBV5-5 and TRBJ1-1, with TRBD1 matching 7 bases. V lost 0 bases and J lost 8; bases outside the gene matches: 7. The CDR3 runs to 14 residues. Germline V CDR1 and CDR2: SGHKS, YYEKEE (reference sequence).

This clonotype was seen repeatedly, ten times or more. V and J are TRBV11-2 and TRBJ2-1; 10 bases fit TRBD2. The V and J ends lost 5 bases and 0 bases, in that order; junction bases with no gene match: 4. CDR1 is SGHAT and CDR2 is FQNNGV in the germline V gene. This CDR3 has 16 amino acids. CDR3 amino acids: CASSLLAGSSYNEQFF. CDR3 coding DNA: TGTGCCAGCAGCCTACTAGCGGGGAGCTCCTACAATGAGCAGTTCTTC.

This clonotype was detected ten times or more. This chain uses TRBV7-3 with TRBJ1-1; D is ambiguous. With 0 bases removed from V and 4 bases from J, the gap between germline ends came to 15 bases. Germline V gene lookup returns CDR1 SGHTA and CDR2 FQGTGA. This CDR3 is 16 amino acids long. CDR3 protein: CASSLTGPVTFTEAFF. In DNA form, the CDR3 reads TGTGCCAGCAGCTTAACTGGGCCAGTCACCTTCACTGAAGCTTTCTTT.

On this clonotype: Given a much more abundant clone one base away, this may be a read error. The chain is built from TRBV10-3 and TRBJ1-5; D gene unclear. The CDR3 extends over 14 amino acids. The germline V gene encodes CDR1 ENHRY and CDR2 SYGVKD. The V and J ends lost 10 bases and 0 bases respectively, with 13 bases between them. The CDR3, as DNA: TGTGCCACCACACTCAGTGATAGCAATCAGCCCCAGCATTTT. This gives the protein CATTLSDSNQPQHF.

This clonotype has ten or more counts. The CDR3 here is CASSLTRGGLETQYF. CDR3 nucleotide sequence: TGTGCCAGCAGCTTAACGCGCGGGGGACTAGAGACCCAGTACTTC. The chain uses TRBV7-3 and TRBJ2-5, with 7 bases that match TRBD2. Germline trimming cut 0 bases from V and 4 bases from J; bases unmatched to any gene: 5. The CDR3 runs to 15 residues. The V gene's germline CDR1 is SGHTA and CDR2 FQGTGA.

This clonotype was picked up many times. The CDR3 region has the DNA TGTGCCAGCTCACCAGAGGGATCCGGCCAGCCCCAGCATTTT. This codes for CASSPEGSGQPQHF. The chain carries TRBV18 and TRBJ1-5; no clear D gene. V gave up 2 bases and J gave up 7 bases, with 12 bases separating them. Germline loops: CDR1 KGHSH, CDR2 LQKENI. This CDR3 region has 14 residues.

With regard to this clonotype: A read error may explain this, as a much larger clone is one base away. The genes are TRBV11-2 and TRBJ2-1; D may match TRBD1 or TRBD2 (5 bases each). Trimming shortened V by 5 bases and J by 5 bases, and 13 bases separated the two germline ends. There are 14 residues in the CDR3. Germline V CDR1 and CDR2: SGHAT, FQNNGV. CDR3 DNA sequence: TGTGCCAGCAGCCCGCCCGGGACCCACAATGAGCAGTTCTTC. Protein: CASSPPGTHNEQFF.

This clonotype was detected only a few times. The V gene is TRBV2, the J gene TRBJ2-2; D is uncertain. Per germline, CDR1 SNHLY and CDR2 FYNNEI. The CDR3 runs to 10 residues. Between the trimmed V and J ends, which lost 8 bases and 6 bases, there was a span of 4 bases. As DNA, the CDR3 is TGTGCCAGCCGTCCCGGGGAGCTGTTTTTT. Protein product: CASRPGELFF.

Remarks on this clonotype: Germline is not matched at one junction end, which may reflect a read error. The V call is TRBV9, the J call TRBJ2-3; 10 bases align to TRBD1. Germline V gene data show CDR1 as SGDLS and CDR2 as YYNGEE. The CDR3 consists of 15 residues. CDR3 sequence (DNA): TGTGCCAGCAGCCTCTGGGACAGGGGCACAGGTACGCAGTATTTT. Protein sequence: CASSLWDRGTGTQYF.

This clonotype was seen many times. The chain has TRBV3-1 and TRBJ2-5, with 8 bases that match TRBD2. This CDR3 region has 13 residues. The germline V gene encodes CDR1 LGHDT and CDR2 YNNKEL (reference sequence). The V segment lost 3 bases and the J segment 4 bases; nucleotides outside the gene matches: 1. Here the CDR3 reads CASSHRGGETQYF. Written as DNA, the CDR3 is TGTGCCAGCAGCCATCGGGGGGGAGAGACCCAGTACTTC.

This rearrangement joins TRBV9 to TRBJ2-3; D is ambiguous. CDR1 is SGDLS and CDR2 is YYNGEE in the germline V gene. The CDR3 runs to 13 residues. V was trimmed by 0 bases and J by 6 bases, leaving 8 bases between them. CDR3 nucleotide sequence: TGTGCCAGCAGCGTAGGGGCCGAGGATACGCAGTATTTT. Amino acids: CASSVGAEDTQYF.

This clonotype appeared many times. The gene calls are TRBV5-1 and TRBJ2-3; 7 bases agree with TRBD2. Germline V gives CDR1 SGHRS, CDR2 YFSETQ. After removal of 0 bases from V and 2 bases from J, the junction contained 3 bases not matched to a gene. The CDR3 runs 15 residues. The CDR3 coding sequence is TGCGCCAGCAGCTTGGGGGGGACTACCACAGATACGCAGTATTTT. Protein: CASSLGGTTTDTQYF.

Ten or more counts support this clonotype. The chain has TRBV2 and TRBJ1-2; D is undetermined. The CDR3 loop spans 12 amino acids. Germline values: CDR1 SNHLY, CDR2 FYNNEI. The V end lost 8 bases, the J end lost 5 bases, and 12 bases lay between the germline ends. The CDR3 coding sequence is TGTGCCAGCTCCGAGTATCAATATGGCTACACCTTC. Encoded protein: CASSEYQYGYTF.

This clonotype was seen ten or more times. The V gene is TRBV18, the J gene TRBJ2-3; perhaps TRBD1 as D (6 bases). V lost 7 bases and J lost 4, with 12 bases in between. CDR3 length: 13 residues. Germline values: CDR1 KGHSH, CDR2 LQKENI. The CDR3 here is CASYRVASDTQYF. CDR3 nucleotide sequence: TGTGCCAGCTACAGGGTGGCATCAGATACGCAGTATTTT. Variable domain in full (rest from reference TRBV18 and TRBJ2-3): NAGVMQNPRHLVRRRGQEARLRCSPMKGHSHVYWYRQLPEEGLKFMVYLQKENIIDESGMPKERFSAEFPKEGPSILRIQQVVRGDSAAYFCASYRVASDTQYFGPGTRLTVL.

This clonotype was recorded a few times. This rearrangement joins TRBV19 to TRBJ1-2; no clear D gene. The germline CDR1 and CDR2 sequences are LNHDA and SQIVND (reference sequence). CDR3 length equals 12 residues. The germline V and J ends were trimmed by 9 bases and 4 bases, with 12 bases remaining between them. CDR3 nucleotides: TGTGCCAGCCTGAGTGAGCCCTATGGCTACACCTTC. It yields the protein CASLSEPYGYTF.

This clonotype was picked up many times. This chain joins TRBV7-9 and TRBJ2-5; perhaps D is TRBD1 or TRBD2 (5 bases each). CDR1 SEHNR and CDR2 FQNEAQ come from the germline V gene (reference sequence). The CDR3 length is 19 residues. The V gene lost 2 bases and the J gene lost 1 base, with 23 bases spanning the gap. As DNA, the CDR3 is TGTGCCAGCAGCTTACTGGGGCCGGAGGCGGTAGGTTTCCAAGAGACCCAGTACTTC. Its translation: CASSLLGPEAVGFQETQYF.

V is TRBV6-6 and J is TRBJ1-5; no firm D call. The CDR3 sequence is 14 residues long. V shed 0 bases and J shed 3 bases, with 6 bases lying between them. Germline CDR1 MNHNY, CDR2 SVGAGI (reference sequence). The DNA of the CDR3 is TGTGCCAGCAGTTACTCAGGCGCCAATCAGCCCCAGCATTTT. It is translated as CASSYSGANQPQHF.

In regard to this clonotype: At one boundary the junction diverges from the germline segment, which might be a read error. This chain joins TRBV27 and TRBJ1-2; 9 nucleotides agree with TRBD1. Germline CDR1 MNHEY, CDR2 SMNVEV (reference sequence). This CDR3 comprises 13 residues. DNA of the CDR3: TGTGCCAGCAGCTCGGACAGGGGCTATGGCCACACCTTC. Translation: CASSSDRGYGHTF.

The table lists this clonotype with many counts. The chain uses TRBV15 and TRBJ2-5; TRBD1 matches 9 bases. The germline gives CDR1 LNHNV, CDR2 YYDKDF (reference sequence). The V segment lost 1 base and the J segment 5 bases; nucleotides outside the gene matches: 5. The CDR3 sequence is 15 residues long. Here the CDR3 reads CATSRGSQGAETQYF. The CDR3 DNA is TGTGCCACCAGCAGAGGTTCACAGGGGGCCGAGACCCAGTACTTC.